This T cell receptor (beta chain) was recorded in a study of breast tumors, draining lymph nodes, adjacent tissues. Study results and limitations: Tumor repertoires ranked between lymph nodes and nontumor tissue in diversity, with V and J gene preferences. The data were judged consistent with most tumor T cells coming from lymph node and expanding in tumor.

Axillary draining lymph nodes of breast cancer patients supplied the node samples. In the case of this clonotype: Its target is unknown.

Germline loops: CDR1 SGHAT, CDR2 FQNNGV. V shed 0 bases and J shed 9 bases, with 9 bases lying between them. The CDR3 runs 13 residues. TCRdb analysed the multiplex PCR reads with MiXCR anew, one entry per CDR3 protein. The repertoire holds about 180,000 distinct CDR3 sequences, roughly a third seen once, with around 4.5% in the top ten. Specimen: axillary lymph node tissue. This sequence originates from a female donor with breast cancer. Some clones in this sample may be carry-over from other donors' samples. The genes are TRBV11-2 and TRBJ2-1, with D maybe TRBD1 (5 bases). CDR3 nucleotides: TGTGCCAGCAGCTTAGAGGGGCGCGGTGAGCAGTTCTTC. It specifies CASSLEGRGEQFF.